This is a list of T cell receptor beta chains from one sample in a study of cytomegalovirus exposure and HLA in healthy donors. The assay was immunoSEQ multiplex PCR, and TCRdb's table has in-frame clones only and misses some. This repertoire shows around 150,000 clones, roughly three quarters found once; its top ten account for roughly 1.4%. Sequencing was performed on PBMCs. The receptor set was obtained from a man between 60 and 75 years old in good health and CMV-seronegative. Both conserved end residues are part of each CDR3. D genes are given only for firm matches. Not every row has a clone size; where given, it reads once, few, many or a size class.

CDR3aa,CDR3nt,d_gene,v_gene,abundance,j_gene
CASWRQSLYEQYF,TGTGCCAGCTGGCGACAGTCCCTCTACGAGCAGTACTTC,-,TRBV6-6,-,TRBJ2-7
CASSWGGGWNEQFF,TGTGCCAGCAGCTGGGGGGGAGGGTGGAATGAGCAGTTCTTC,TRBD2,TRBV28,-,TRBJ2-1
CASSFGDRRRSTNEKLFF,TGTGCCAGTAGTTTCGGGGACAGGCGGAGGTCTACTAATGAAAAACTGTTTTTT,TRBD1,TRBV19,-,TRBJ1-4
CASRDRAARQPQHF,TGTGCCAGCAGAGACAGGGCCGCGAGGCAGCCCCAGCATTTT,TRBD1,TRBV27,-,TRBJ1-5
CASSPPAGGRYNEQFF,TGTGCCAGCTCACCACCGGCGGGGGGGCGATACAATGAGCAGTTCTTC,TRBD2,TRBV18,-,TRBJ2-1
CASSQLQAGGHGYTF,TGCGCCAGCAGCCAATTGCAGGCAGGAGGGCATGGCTACACCTTC,-,TRBV4-3,-,TRBJ1-2
CASSPLGQGAHEQYF,TGTGCCAGCTCACCACTAGGTCAGGGGGCCCACGAGCAGTACTTC,TRBD1,TRBV18,-,TRBJ2-7
CASSVTSGRASEQFF,TGTGCCAGCAGTGTTACTAGCGGGAGGGCCAGTGAGCAGTTCTTC,TRBD2,TRBV2,-,TRBJ2-1
CASSALTGNVGNEQFF,TGTGCCAGTAGTGCCCTAACAGGGAATGTGGGGAATGAGCAGTTCTTC,-,TRBV19,-,TRBJ2-1
CASRPTGGSNQPQHF,TGTGCCAGCAGACCCACAGGGGGAAGCAATCAGCCCCAGCATTTT,TRBD1,TRBV28,-,TRBJ1-5
CSVRRTGGAYEQYF,TGCAGCGTTCGACGGACAGGGGGCGCCTACGAGCAGTACTTC,TRBD1,TRBV29-1,few,TRBJ2-7
CASSRDRENHEQFF,TGTGCCAGCAGCCGGGACAGGGAAAATCATGAGCAGTTCTTC,TRBD1,TRBV7-2,-,TRBJ2-1
CASPIAGNTDTQYF,TGTGCCAGTCCCATAGCGGGGAACACAGATACGCAGTATTTT,TRBD2,TRBV19,-,TRBJ2-3
CASSTTTSGRDVRYEQYF,TGCGCCAGCAGCACAACGACTAGCGGGAGGGACGTCCGGTACGAGCAGTACTTC,TRBD2,TRBV5-1,-,TRBJ2-7
CASSLLASGPEGMSDTQYF,TGTGCCAGCAGTTTATTGGCTAGCGGCCCCGAGGGGATGTCAGATACGCAGTATTTT,TRBD2,TRBV27,-,TRBJ2-3
CSVVLALNTGELFF,TGCAGCGTTGTATTAGCCCTGAACACCGGGGAGCTGTTTTTT,-,TRBV29-1,few,TRBJ2-2
CASSLTSGSYNEQFF,TGCGCCAGCAGCTTGACTAGCGGGAGCTACAATGAGCAGTTCTTC,TRBD2,TRBV5-1,-,TRBJ2-1
CASSSSTDRQEAFF,TGTGCCAGCAGCTCTTCCACCGACCGACAGGAGGCTTTCTTT,-,TRBV7-2,-,TRBJ1-1
CASSVSRTSGRYEQYF,TGTGCCAGCAGCGTTTCTAGGACTAGCGGGAGATACGAGCAGTACTTC,TRBD2,TRBV9,-,TRBJ2-7